Listed here is a single T cell receptor beta chain. Treatment specified: randomized to nivolumab then ipilimumab (arm A) or the reverse (arm B). From thawed PBMCs, live CD3+CD8+ cells negative for CD19 and CD56 were sorted. The data were obtained in a study of sequential checkpoint blockade in melanoma. Study-level information: First-line arms were nivolumab then ipilimumab, or the reverse, randomized 1:1. Each arm's sequence ended with maintenance nivolumab.

This CDR3 is 13 amino acids long. Germline V gene sequence: CDR1 SQVTM, CDR2 ANQGSEA. V lost 0 bases and J 5 bases, leaving 11 bases between the germline ends. Using immunoSEQ multiplex PCR, the repertoire was profiled, and TCRdb retains in-frame clones only, with some absent. Of 25,000 to 30,000 clones detected, around three quarters appear once; the ten largest clones hold about 14%. Sequenced material: CD8+ T cells sorted from blood (inferred from file names), taken from a patient given nivolumab and ipilimumab in sequence. This sequence was found in a human donor with melanoma. V is TRBV29-1 and J is TRBJ2-7; D unclear. The CDR3, as DNA: TGCAGCGTTGAAGATCGTTACGGAGACGAGCAGTACTTC. Its protein is CSVEDRYGDEQYF.